This T cell receptor beta chain was recovered during a study of low-dose radiotherapy and immunotherapy resistance in tumors. The wider study: Nivolumab was given to patients as a 240 mg flat dose every two weeks, and ipilimumab at 1 mg/kg every six weeks. Both were delivered intravenously.

Germline V lookup: CDR1 LGHDT, CDR2 YNNKEL (reference sequence). There are 13 residues in the CDR3. V lost 4 bases, J lost 4 bases, and 10 bases lay in between. Time point specified: after trial treatment. This sample's treatment: LDRT plus nivolumab, ipilimumab, low-dose cyclophosphamide and aspirin (RACIN trial). Priming of first-strand cDNA relied on TRAV- and TRBV-specific primers (covering alpha and beta chains). TCRs were amplified for 15 to 20 PCR cycles with a constant-region primer and V-primer adapter. Isolated mRNA was amplified by in vitro transcription. TCRdb fed the reads into MiXCR, producing one record per CDR3 protein. The table includes about 97,000 distinct CDR3 sequences, around 20% detected once.

The gene calls are TRBV3-1 and TRBJ1-1; D perhaps matches TRBD1 (6 bases). This material consisted of PBMCs, taken after low-dose radiotherapy plus immunotherapy. This TCR was recovered from a male donor with prostate cancer. CDR3 sequence (DNA): TGTGCCAGCAGCCTTACAGGGACCACTGAAGCTTTCTTT. Its protein product is CASSLTGTTEAFF.